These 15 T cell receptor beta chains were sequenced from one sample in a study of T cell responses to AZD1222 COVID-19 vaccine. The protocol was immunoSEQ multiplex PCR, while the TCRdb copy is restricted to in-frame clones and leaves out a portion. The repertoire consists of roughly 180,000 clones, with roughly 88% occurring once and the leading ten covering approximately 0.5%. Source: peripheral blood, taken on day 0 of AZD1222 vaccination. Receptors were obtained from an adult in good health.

The CDR3 protein is CASSLRPGQRIHIQPQHF. CDR3 nucleotide sequence: TGCGCCAGCAGCTTACGCCCGGGACAGCGAATCCACATCCAGCCCCAGCATTTT. J is TRBJ1-5 and V is TRBV5-1; TRBD1 agrees at 7 bases. J lost 7 bases, V lost 2 bases, and 18 bases had no gene match. The CDR3 consists of 18 residues. CDR1 and CDR2 from the germline V gene are SGHRS and YFSETQ.

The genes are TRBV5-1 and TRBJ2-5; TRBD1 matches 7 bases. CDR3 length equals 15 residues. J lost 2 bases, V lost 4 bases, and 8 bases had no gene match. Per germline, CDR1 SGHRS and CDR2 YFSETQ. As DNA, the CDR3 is TGCGCCAGCAGCCATACAGGGGCGAGACAAGAGACCCAGTACTTC. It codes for CASSHTGARQETQYF.

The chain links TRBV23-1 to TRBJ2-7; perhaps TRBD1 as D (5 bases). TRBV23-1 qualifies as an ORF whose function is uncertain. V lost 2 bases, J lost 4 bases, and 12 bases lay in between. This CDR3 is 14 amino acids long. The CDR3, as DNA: TGCGCCAGCAGTCAAGACGCAGGGAAGTACGAGCAGTACTTC. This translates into CASSQDAGKYEQYF.

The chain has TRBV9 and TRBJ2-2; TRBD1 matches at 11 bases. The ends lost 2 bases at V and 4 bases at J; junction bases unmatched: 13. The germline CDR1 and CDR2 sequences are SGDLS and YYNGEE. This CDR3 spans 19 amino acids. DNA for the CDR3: TGTGCCAGCAGCGTCCCGGACAGGGGGCCTGTATTTGGCACCGGGGAGCTGTTTTTT. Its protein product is CASSVPDRGPVFGTGELFF. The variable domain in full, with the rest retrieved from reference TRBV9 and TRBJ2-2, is DSGVTQTPKHLITATGQRVTLRCSPRSGDLSVYWYQQSLDQGLQFLIQYYNGEERAKGNILERFSAQQFPDLHSELNLSSLELGDSALYFCASSVPDRGPVFGTGELFFGEGSRLTVL.

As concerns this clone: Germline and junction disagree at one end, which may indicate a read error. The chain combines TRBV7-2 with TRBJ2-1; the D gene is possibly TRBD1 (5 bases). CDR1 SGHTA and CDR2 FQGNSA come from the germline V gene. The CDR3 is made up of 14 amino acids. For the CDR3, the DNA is TGTGCCAGCAGCTTCCTCCGGCGACAGTCGGTGATTCTCTTC. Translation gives CASSFLRRQSVILF.

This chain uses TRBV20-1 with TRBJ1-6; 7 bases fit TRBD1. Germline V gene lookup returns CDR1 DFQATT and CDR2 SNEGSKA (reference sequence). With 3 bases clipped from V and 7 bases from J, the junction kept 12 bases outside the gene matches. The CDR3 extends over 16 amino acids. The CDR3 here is CSASRRDRGENSPLHF. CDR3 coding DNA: TGCAGTGCTAGTCGGAGGGACAGAGGAGAAAATTCACCCCTCCACTTT.

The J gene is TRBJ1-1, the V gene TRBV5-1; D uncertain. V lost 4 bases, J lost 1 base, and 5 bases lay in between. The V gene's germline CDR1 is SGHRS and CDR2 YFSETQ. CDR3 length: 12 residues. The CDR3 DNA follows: TGCGCCAGCAGCCTCCAGAACACTGAAGCTTTCTTT. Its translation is CASSLQNTEAFF. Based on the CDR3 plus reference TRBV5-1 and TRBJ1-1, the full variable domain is KAGVTQTPRYLIKTRGQQVTLSCSPISGHRSVSWYQQTPGQGLQFLFEYFSETQRNKGNFPGRFSGRQFSNSRSEMNVSTLELGDSALYLCASSLQNTEAFFGQGTRLTVV.

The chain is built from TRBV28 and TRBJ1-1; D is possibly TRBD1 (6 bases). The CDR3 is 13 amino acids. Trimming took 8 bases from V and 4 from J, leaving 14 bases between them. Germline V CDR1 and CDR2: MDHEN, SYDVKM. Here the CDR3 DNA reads TGTGCCAGCCTTCCGGGGGCCGGCACTGAAGCTTTCTTT. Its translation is CASLPGAGTEAFF. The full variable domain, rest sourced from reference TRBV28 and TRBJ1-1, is DVKVTQSSRYLVKRTGEKVFLECVQDMDHENMFWYRQDPGLGLRLIYFSYDVKMKEKGDIPEGYSVSREKKERFSLILESASTNQTSMYLCASLPGAGTEAFFGQGTRLTVV.

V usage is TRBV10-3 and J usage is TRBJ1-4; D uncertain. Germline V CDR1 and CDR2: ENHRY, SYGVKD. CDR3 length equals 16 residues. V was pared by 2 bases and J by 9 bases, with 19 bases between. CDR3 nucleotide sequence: TGTGCCATCAGTGAGACCGACCCATCCGATACCCAAAAACTGTTTTTT. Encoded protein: CAISETDPSDTQKLFF.

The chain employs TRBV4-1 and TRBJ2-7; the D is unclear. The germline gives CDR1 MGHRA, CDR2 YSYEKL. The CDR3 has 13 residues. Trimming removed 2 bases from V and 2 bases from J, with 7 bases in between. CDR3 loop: CASSQTTAYEQYF. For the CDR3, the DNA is TGCGCCAGCAGCCAAACGACGGCCTACGAGCAGTACTTC.

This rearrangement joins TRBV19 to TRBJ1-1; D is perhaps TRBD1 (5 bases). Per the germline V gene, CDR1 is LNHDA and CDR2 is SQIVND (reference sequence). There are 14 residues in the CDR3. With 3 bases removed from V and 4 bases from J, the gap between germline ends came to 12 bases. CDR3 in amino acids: CASSIEGIATEAFF. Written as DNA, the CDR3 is TGTGCCAGTAGTATTGAGGGGATTGCCACTGAAGCTTTCTTT.

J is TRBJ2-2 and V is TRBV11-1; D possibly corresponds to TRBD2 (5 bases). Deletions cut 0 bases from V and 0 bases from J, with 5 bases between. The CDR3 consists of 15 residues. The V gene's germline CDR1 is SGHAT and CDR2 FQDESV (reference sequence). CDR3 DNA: TGTGCCAGCAGCTTAGCCGGGGCGAACACCGGGGAGCTGTTTTTT. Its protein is CASSLAGANTGELFF.

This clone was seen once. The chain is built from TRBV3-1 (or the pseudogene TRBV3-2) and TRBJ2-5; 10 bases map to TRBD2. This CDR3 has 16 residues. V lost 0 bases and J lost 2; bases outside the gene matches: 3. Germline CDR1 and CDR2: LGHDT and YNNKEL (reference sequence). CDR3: CASSQDLLAGQETQYF. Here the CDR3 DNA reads TGTGCCAGCAGCCAAGATTTACTAGCGGGGCAAGAGACCCAGTACTTC.

CDR3 nucleotide sequence: TGTGCCAGCAGCCTGACCGGGACAGGGGCTCTCTCTGGCTACACCTTC. Its protein is CASSLTGTGALSGYTF. This chain uses TRBV7-3 with TRBJ1-2, with 10 bases aligning to TRBD1. V lost 5 bases to trimming and J lost 7 bases; unmatched junction nucleotides: 13. The CDR3 consists of 16 residues. The germline CDR1 and CDR2 sequences are SGHTA and FQGTGA.

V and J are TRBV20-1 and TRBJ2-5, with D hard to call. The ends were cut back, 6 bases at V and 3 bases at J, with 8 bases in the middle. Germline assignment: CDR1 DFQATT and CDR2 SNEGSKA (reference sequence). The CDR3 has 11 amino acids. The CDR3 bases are TGCAGTGCCGCGGCAGAAGAGACCCAGTACTTC. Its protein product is CSAAAEETQYF.